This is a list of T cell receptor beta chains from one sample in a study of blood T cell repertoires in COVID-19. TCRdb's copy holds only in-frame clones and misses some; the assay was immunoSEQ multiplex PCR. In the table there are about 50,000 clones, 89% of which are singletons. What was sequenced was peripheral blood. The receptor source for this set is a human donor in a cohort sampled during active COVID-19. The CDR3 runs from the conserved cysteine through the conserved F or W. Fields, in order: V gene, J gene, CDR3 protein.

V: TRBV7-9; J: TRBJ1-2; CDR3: CASSEDSNGYTF
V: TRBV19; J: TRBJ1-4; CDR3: CASSKLGGATNEKLFF
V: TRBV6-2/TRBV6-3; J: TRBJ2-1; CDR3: CASSRSGGNNEQFF
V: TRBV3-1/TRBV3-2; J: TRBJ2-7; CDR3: CASSRRDSTYEQYF
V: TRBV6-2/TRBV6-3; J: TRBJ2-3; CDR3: CASIPGFGGFADTQYF
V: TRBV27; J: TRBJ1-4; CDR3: CASSFRTATNEKLFF
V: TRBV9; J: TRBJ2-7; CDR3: CASSVGAGGHSYEQYF
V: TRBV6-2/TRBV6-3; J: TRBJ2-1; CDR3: CASSQSGEGGQFF
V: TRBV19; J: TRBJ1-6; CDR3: CASSWDRGSDSPLHF
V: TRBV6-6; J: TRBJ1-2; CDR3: CASNSGNYGYTF
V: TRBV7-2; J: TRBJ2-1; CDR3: CASSVGGAPKPFF
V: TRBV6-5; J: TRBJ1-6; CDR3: CASTPRQANSPLHF
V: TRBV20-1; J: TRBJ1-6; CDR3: CSASTTGGKLNSPLHF
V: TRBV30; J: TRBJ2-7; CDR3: CAWNIDSASYEQYF
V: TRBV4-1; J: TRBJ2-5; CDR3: CASSQDPGGGGLQETQYF
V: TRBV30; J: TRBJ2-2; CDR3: CAWSVLRGAGELFF
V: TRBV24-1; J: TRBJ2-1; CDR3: CATSGAGILTSSSYNEQFF
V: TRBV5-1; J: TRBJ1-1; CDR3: CASSPLSVRNTEAFF
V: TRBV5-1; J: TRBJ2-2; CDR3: CASSWRTSGDFGELFF
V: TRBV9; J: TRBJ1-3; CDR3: CASSVVAGDGNTIYF
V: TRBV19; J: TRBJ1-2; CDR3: CASSESAGTVIGYTF
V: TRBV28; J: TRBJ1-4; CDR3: CASSTQGSGEKLFF
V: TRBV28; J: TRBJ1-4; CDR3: CASLRQGKEKLFF
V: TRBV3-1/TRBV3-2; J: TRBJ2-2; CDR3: CASSRLANTGELFF
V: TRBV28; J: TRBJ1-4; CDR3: CASRVTGSEKLFF
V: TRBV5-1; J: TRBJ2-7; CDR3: CASSLDGLASSYEQYF
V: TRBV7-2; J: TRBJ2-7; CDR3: CASTEGLSYEQYF
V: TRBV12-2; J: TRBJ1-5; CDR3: CASRLALPEVHGQPQHF
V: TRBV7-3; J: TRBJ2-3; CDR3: CASSLHGRQDRTDTQYF
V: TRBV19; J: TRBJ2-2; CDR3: CASSIWGRGNTGELFF
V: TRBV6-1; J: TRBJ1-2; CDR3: CASSEGTGHYGYTF
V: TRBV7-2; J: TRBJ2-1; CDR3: CASSPNRQAHNEQFF
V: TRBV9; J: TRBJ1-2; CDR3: CASSKGMSGGYTF
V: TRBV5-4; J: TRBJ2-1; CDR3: CASSQPGLAKKSSYNEQFF
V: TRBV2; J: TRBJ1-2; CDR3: CASGETDNYGYTF
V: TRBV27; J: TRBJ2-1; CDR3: CASSLGRGVHDEQFF
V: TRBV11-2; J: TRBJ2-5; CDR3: CASSLDVSRPRRQKETQYF
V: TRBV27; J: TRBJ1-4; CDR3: CASSFLGRGRNEKLFF
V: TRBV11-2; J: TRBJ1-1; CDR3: CASSLGDRGGTEAFF
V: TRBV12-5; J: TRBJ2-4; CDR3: CASGPGGAVNIQYF
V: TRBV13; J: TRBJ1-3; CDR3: CASSPGQGGNTIYF
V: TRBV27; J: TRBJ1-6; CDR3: CASSLPRQGGNSPLHF
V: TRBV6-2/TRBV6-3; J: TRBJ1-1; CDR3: CASRPTGPEAFF
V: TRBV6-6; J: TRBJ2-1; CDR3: CASSPSGGRGEQFF
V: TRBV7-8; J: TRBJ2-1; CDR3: CASSLQGQGYNEQFF
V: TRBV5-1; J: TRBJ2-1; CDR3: CASSLEASGYNEQFF
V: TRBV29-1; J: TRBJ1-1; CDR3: CSVDRDRKMNTEAFF
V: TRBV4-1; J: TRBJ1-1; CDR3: CASSQDRAGGGMLEAFF
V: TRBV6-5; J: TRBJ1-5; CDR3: CASNSVLGQPQHF
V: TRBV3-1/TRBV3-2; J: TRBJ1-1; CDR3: CASSQGATEAFF
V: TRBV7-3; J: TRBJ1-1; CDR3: CASSLNGRMNTEAFF
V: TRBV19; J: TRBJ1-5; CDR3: CASSKTTGPNSNQPQHF
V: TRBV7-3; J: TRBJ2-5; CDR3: CASRLLGTEGETQYF
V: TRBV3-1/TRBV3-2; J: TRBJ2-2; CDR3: CASSQWGGQYTGELFF
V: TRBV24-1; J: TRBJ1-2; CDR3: CATSDTRQGGYGYTF
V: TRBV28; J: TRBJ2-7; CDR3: CASSFLVAAYEQYF
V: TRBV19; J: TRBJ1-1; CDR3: CASGTEAFF
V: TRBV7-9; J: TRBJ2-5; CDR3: CASSGLAVETQYF